Sequencing of this T cell receptor (beta chain) was carried out in a study of response to subunit inactivated influenza vaccine. Study-level points and caveats: Each seasonal influenza vaccination recruits few new T cells, the authors suggested.

In its sample, this clonotype was seen a few times. Its target is unknown. Germline CDR1 LNHNV, CDR2 YYDKDF (reference sequence). There are 15 residues in the CDR3. V lost 3 bases and J lost 6; bases outside the gene matches: 7. TCRdb ran MiXCR on the RT-PCR reads and lists one entry per CDR3 protein. There are 860,000 or so distinct CDR3 sequences in the sample; about 20% occur only once, and roughly 10% lies in the top ten. The chain employs TRBV15 and TRBJ2-1, with 8 bases matching TRBD2. Sequences were derived from PBMCs from blood, sampled around 5 days after vaccination. The TCR comes from a man between 50 and 59 years old who received an inactivated influenza vaccine. The CDR3 DNA follows: TGTGCCACCAGCAGTTCTCTTAGCGGGACCAATGAGCAGTTCTTC. Residues: CATSSSLSGTNEQFF. Combining the CDR3 with reference TRBV15 and TRBJ2-1 gives the whole variable domain DAMVIQNPRYQVTQFGKPVTLSCSQTLNHNVMYWYQQKSSQAPKLLFHYYDKDFNNEADTPDNFQSRRPNTSFCFLDIRSPGLGDTAMYLCATSSSLSGTNEQFFGPGTRLTVL.